Following are 30 T cell receptor beta chains from one sample sequenced in a study of T cell changes during pregnancy in multiple sclerosis (dated by TCRdb to between 2017 and 2020). Libraries were constructed by the immunoSEQ multiplex PCR assay. This is the immuneACCESS table as TCRdb keeps it, with only in-frame sequences that have V and J called. A part of the clones is gone; compared with another copy, unresolved V genes explain less than half, and the rest is unexplained. Within this sample are nearly 80,000 clones, with around nine tenths of them counted one time only. The ten largest clones represent 0.2% to 0.25% of the sample. The starting material was CD4+ T cells from peripheral blood mononuclear cells, obtained before pregnancy. The receptors stem from a female donor with multiple sclerosis, enrolled in a pregnancy study.

For this clone: The limits of the CDR3 on the DNA are not certain, so only TCRdb's listed CDR3 is given. This chain uses TRBV28 with TRBJ1-2; the DNA was not compared with TRBD1, the D call given in the table. The CDR3 contains 15 residues when both ends are counted. CDR1 is MDHEN and CDR2 is SYDVKM in the germline V gene. CDR3 region: CASSTSGTGLGGYTF.

The chain links TRBV6-1 to TRBJ2-2; possibly TRBD1 for D (6 bases). Per germline, CDR1 MNHNS and CDR2 SASEGT. V was clipped by 6 bases and J by 6 bases, with 11 bases between them. The CDR3 length is 13 residues. CDR3 nucleotide sequence: TGTGCCAGCAGCGACAGGATCTCCGGGGAGCTGTTTTTT. Translated: CASSDRISGELFF.

This clone has a single count. The chain uses TRBV7-5 and TRBJ2-7; the tabulated D call, TRBD2, remains unverified against the DNA. TRBV7-5 is given as a pseudogene. The CDR3 length is 19 residues. The CDR3 loop reads CVRSLDPTPGFRFSYEQYF. In DNA, the CDR3 is TGTGTCAGAAGTCTAGACCCCACCCCCGGGTTCCGATTCTCCTACGAGCAGTACTTC.

The chain employs TRBV5-6 and TRBJ1-2, with D perhaps TRBD1 (5 bases). Germline-derived CDR1 and CDR2 are SGHDT and YYEEEE. CDR3 length: 13 amino acids. Trimming stripped 3 bases from V and 7 bases from J, with 13 bases between. The CDR3 sequence is CASSSGGLGGYTF. The CDR3 bases are TGTGCCAGCAGCTCCGGGGGTCTCGGTGGCTACACCTTC.

The V gene is TRBV18, the J gene TRBJ2-1, with 8 bases matching TRBD2. The CDR3 sequence is 16 residues long. Germline V gene sequence: CDR1 KGHSH, CDR2 LQKENI. V shed 0 bases, J shed 3 bases, and the junction held 4 bases outside the gene matches. The CDR3 region has the DNA TGTGCCAGCTCACCACCGGGTCTAGCGGGCTACAATGAGCAGTTCTTC. It yields the protein CASSPPGLAGYNEQFF.

The gene calls are TRBV30 and TRBJ2-7, with 10 bases aligning to TRBD1. J lost 2 bases, V lost 0 bases, and 13 bases had no gene match. The length of the CDR3 is 18 residues. Germline-derived CDR1 and CDR2 are GTSNPN and SVGIG (reference sequence). The DNA of the CDR3 is TGTGCCTGGAGTGTGGGACAGGGGATTGGGTTTGCTGCCTACGAGCAGTACTTC. It codes for CAWSVGQGIGFAAYEQYF.

CDR3 amino acids: CASSVPSGRPGGYTF. Here the CDR3 DNA reads TGTGCCAGCAGTGTCCCCTCGGGGAGGCCAGGGGGCTACACCTTC. V gene TRBV6-1 combines with J gene TRBJ1-2; TRBD1 is a possible D gene (5 bases). CDR3 length equals 15 residues. Trimming left V 4 bases short and J 8 bases short, with 20 bases between. Germline CDR1 and CDR2: MNHNS and SASEGT.

The chain couples TRBV7-9 to TRBJ2-7, with no clear D. CDR1 and CDR2 (germline): SEHNR, FQNEAQ (reference sequence). CDR3 length equals 14 residues. Trimming stripped 3 bases from V and 0 bases from J, with 9 bases between. In nucleotides, the CDR3 is TGTGCCAGCAGCTTTGACACCTACTCCTACGAGCAGTACTTC. Amino acids: CASSFDTYSYEQYF.

V is TRBV7-2 and J is TRBJ2-1, with D unresolved. V lost 2 bases, J lost 5 bases, and 7 bases lay in between. The CDR3 runs 13 residues. Germline V gene sequence: CDR1 SGHTA, CDR2 FQGNSA. The CDR3 region is CASSLSINNEQFF. DNA of the CDR3: TGTGCCAGCAGCTTATCTATCAACAATGAGCAGTTCTTC.

This clone was recorded once. The chain joins TRBV7-8 to TRBJ2-3; D unresolved. Germline loops: CDR1 SGHVS, CDR2 FQNEAQ. The CDR3 covers 13 residues. Trimming cost V 0 bases and J 6 bases, with 7 bases left between them. The CDR3 sequence: CASSLALVDTQYF. The CDR3 DNA reads as TGTGCCAGCAGCTTAGCTCTAGTGGATACGCAGTATTTT. Looking up the rest from reference TRBV7-8 and TRBJ2-3 gives the full variable domain: GAGVSQSPRYKVAKRGQDVALRCDPISGHVSLFWYQQALGQGPEFLTYFQNEAQLDKSGLPSDRFFAERPEGSVSTLKIQRTQQEDSAVYLCASSLALVDTQYFGPGTRLTVL.

DNA of the CDR3: TGTGCCAGCAGCTTGTCTCAGGGTTACGAGCAGTACTTC. Protein: CASSLSQGYEQYF. This chain uses TRBV13 with TRBJ2-7; D may be TRBD1 (5 bases). V was cut by 3 bases and J by 4 bases, with 10 bases left in between. Per the germline V gene, CDR1 is PRHDT and CDR2 is FYEKMQ (reference sequence). CDR3 size: 13 residues.

The V gene is TRBV19, the J gene TRBJ1-6; D remains ambiguous. The CDR3 totals 15 residues. Germline CDR1 LNHDA, CDR2 SQIVND (reference sequence). V lost 0 bases and J 10 bases, leaving 13 bases between the germline ends. The CDR3 DNA sequence: TGTGCCAGTAGTATAGACAGCCAGGTAGGATCACCCCTCCACTTT. Its translation is CASSIDSQVGSPLHF.

The gene calls are TRBV28 and TRBJ2-7, with D maybe TRBD2 (6 bases). CDR3 length: 13 amino acids. V lost 6 bases to trimming and J lost 2 bases, with 11 bases between them. Germline V CDR1 and CDR2: MDHEN, SYDVKM. The CDR3 DNA is TGTGCCAGCAGGACCGGGGGTACCTACGAGCAGTACTTC. Encoded protein: CASRTGGTYEQYF.

This chain joins TRBV7-2 and TRBJ2-7; TRBD1 matches 10 bases. The CDR3 is 15 amino acids. CDR1 SGHTA and CDR2 FQGNSA come from the germline V gene. The ends lost 1 base at V and 3 bases at J; junction bases unmatched: 3. The CDR3 DNA sequence: TGTGCCAGCAGCTTAGTCGGACAGGGGGTCTACGAGCAGTACTTC. This sequence encodes CASSLVGQGVYEQYF.

The J gene is TRBJ1-1, the V gene TRBV28; D ambiguous. Germline values: CDR1 MDHEN, CDR2 SYDVKM. V dropped 2 bases and J dropped 1 base, with 14 bases sitting between them. The CDR3 runs to 16 residues. The CDR3 nucleotides are TGTGCCAGCAGTTTAATCCCAGCGGCGGGGAACACTGAAGCTTTCTTT. Translation gives CASSLIPAAGNTEAFF.

This rearrangement joins TRBV2 to TRBJ2-5, with D tentatively TRBD2 (6 bases). This CDR3 has 14 residues. Germline CDR1 is SNHLY and CDR2 is FYNNEI. Trimming left V 6 bases short and J 1 base short, with 12 bases between. CDR3 coding DNA: TGTGCCAGCAGAGTCGGGGGTCCCCAAGAGACCCAGTACTTC. It is translated as CASRVGGPQETQYF.

This sequence joins TRBV30 and TRBJ2-2; a weak D match, TRBD2 (6 bases). The germline V gene has CDR1 GTSNPN and CDR2 SVGIG (reference sequence). The CDR3 is made up of 13 amino acids. V lost 3 bases and J lost 5, with 10 bases in between. In nucleotides, the CDR3 is TGTGCCTGGAGGGTAGCGGAAACCGGGGAGCTGTTTTTT. It encodes CAWRVAETGELFF.

The chain employs TRBV7-9 and TRBJ2-2; TRBD1 matches 12 bases. The CDR3 sequence is 15 residues long. With 11 bases clipped from V and 2 bases from J, the junction kept 6 bases outside the gene matches. Germline CDR1 is SEHNR and CDR2 is FQNEAQ (reference sequence). The CDR3 DNA reads as TGTGCCGACCGGGACAGGGGGCGAAACACCGGGGAGCTGTTTTTT. Amino acid sequence: CADRDRGRNTGELFF.

The rearrangement uses TRBV5-1 and TRBJ2-2, with D possibly TRBD1 on 5 matching bases. V lost 2 bases, J lost 8 bases, and 13 bases lay in between. The CDR3 consists of 14 residues. Germline V gene lookup returns CDR1 SGHRS and CDR2 YFSETQ. CDR3 protein: CASSLRLPGGELFF. DNA of the CDR3: TGCGCCAGCAGCTTACGCCTTCCAGGGGGGGAGCTGTTTTTT.

CDR3 bases: TGTGCCAGCAGCTTGATACAGGGGGCGCGCGAGCAGTACTTC. Its protein product is CASSLIQGAREQYF. This chain uses TRBV5-6 with TRBJ2-7; TRBD1 aligns across 9 bases. Per the germline V gene, CDR1 is SGHDT and CDR2 is YYEEEE. The junction had 5 bases not matched to a gene; V was cut back by 1 base and J by 6 bases. The CDR3 is made up of 14 amino acids.

The rearrangement links TRBV28 to TRBJ1-1; 10 nucleotides line up with TRBD1. Per germline, CDR1 MDHEN and CDR2 SYDVKM. J lost 1 base, V lost 2 bases, and 7 bases had no gene match. The CDR3 consists of 17 residues. DNA for the CDR3: TGTGCCAGCAGTTTACGGGGACAGGGGCTTAAGAACACTGAAGCTTTCTTT. This sequence encodes CASSLRGQGLKNTEAFF.

This chain joins TRBV28 and TRBJ2-2; D call uncertain. Per the germline V gene, CDR1 is MDHEN and CDR2 is SYDVKM. The CDR3 loop spans 11 amino acids. V was pared by 5 bases and J by 9 bases, with 7 bases between. The CDR3 region is CASSLNRELFF. CDR3 in DNA: TGTGCCAGCAGTCTCAACAGGGAGCTGTTTTTT.

The CDR3 reads CASRSTGSVETQYF. The CDR3 DNA reads TGCGCCAGCAGATCCACAGGGTCGGTGGAGACCCAGTACTTC. This rearrangement joins TRBV5-1 to TRBJ2-5, with D possibly TRBD1 on 6 matching bases. V was trimmed by 5 bases and J by 5 bases, leaving 16 bases between them. This CDR3 spans 14 amino acids. CDR1 SGHRS and CDR2 YFSETQ come from the germline V gene.

The rearrangement joins TRBV7-7 to TRBJ2-1; TRBD1 agrees at 10 bases. With 5 bases clipped from V and 9 bases from J, the junction kept 4 bases outside the gene matches. Germline V lookup: CDR1 SSHAT, CDR2 FNYEAQ (reference sequence). This CDR3 contains 13 residues. The CDR3 sequence: CASSPDRGSEQFF. In DNA form, the CDR3 reads TGTGCCAGCAGCCCGGACAGGGGGAGTGAGCAGTTCTTC.

The chain couples TRBV7-2 to TRBJ2-5, with 11 bases that match TRBD2. From germline, CDR1 is SGHTA and CDR2 FQGNSA. This CDR3 is built from 15 residues. V lost 6 bases and J lost 7; bases outside the gene matches: 10. As DNA, the CDR3 is TGTGCCAGCAGACTTAGCGGGGGGGCCGGGGGGACCCAGTACTTC. This gives the protein CASRLSGGAGGTQYF. Looking up the rest from reference TRBV7-2 and TRBJ2-5 gives the full variable domain: GAGVSQSPSNKVTEKGKDVELRCDPISGHTALYWYRQSLGQGLEFLIYFQGNSAPDKSGLPSDRFSAERTGGSVSTLTIQRTQQEDSAVYLCASRLSGGAGGTQYFGPGTRLLVL.

The genes are TRBV29-1 and TRBJ2-1, with 11 positions matching TRBD2. This CDR3 comprises 13 residues. Germline CDR1 and CDR2: SQVTM and ANQGSEA. Trimming cost V 6 bases and J 5 bases; bases outside gene matches: 3. The CDR3 loop is CSVGTSGNNEQFF. Here the CDR3 DNA reads TGCAGCGTCGGGACTAGCGGAAACAATGAGCAGTTCTTC.

This chain joins TRBV7-9 and TRBJ2-1, with 9 bases aligning to TRBD2. This CDR3 spans 17 amino acids. CDR1 and CDR2 (germline): SEHNR, FQNEAQ (reference sequence). The trim removed 5 bases at V and 2 bases at J, leaving 10 bases unmatched. The CDR3 spells CASSPAAGGSTYNEQFF. For the CDR3, the DNA is TGTGCCAGCAGCCCGGCAGCGGGAGGTTCAACCTACAATGAGCAGTTCTTC. Full variable domain (remainder filled in from reference TRBV7-9 and TRBJ2-1): DTGVSQNPRHKITKRGQNVTFRCDPISEHNRLYWYRQTLGQGPEFLTYFQNEAQLEKSRLLSDRFSAERPKGSFSTLEIQRTEQGDSAMYLCASSPAAGGSTYNEQFFGPGTRLTVL.

V and J are TRBV13 and TRBJ2-3; 7 bases fit TRBD2. With V trimmed by 2 bases and J by 3 bases, 8 bases remained unmatched. This CDR3 region has 16 residues. Germline CDR1 is PRHDT and CDR2 is FYEKMQ (reference sequence). As DNA, the CDR3 is TGTGCCAGCAGCTTACGAGCGGGGAGGGCGACAGATACGCAGTATTTT. Encoded protein: CASSLRAGRATDTQYF.

This clone appeared a few times. The J gene is TRBJ1-1, the V gene TRBV30; a possible D gene is TRBD1 (6 bases). The CDR3 consists of 16 residues. V lost 4 bases, J lost 2 bases, and 20 bases lay in between. The germline V gene has CDR1 GTSNPN and CDR2 SVGIG (reference sequence). The CDR3 region is CAWTGGARTYNTEAFF. CDR3 DNA: TGTGCCTGGACGGGGGGGGCCCGGACATACAACACTGAAGCTTTCTTT.

The gene calls are TRBV28 and TRBJ1-1; D not resolved. V shed 2 bases and J shed 6 bases, with 13 bases lying between them. The CDR3 consists of 14 residues. CDR1 is MDHEN and CDR2 is SYDVKM in the germline V gene. The CDR3 sequence is CASSLLSLRAEAFF. CDR3 coding DNA: TGTGCCAGCAGTTTACTTTCCCTTCGGGCTGAAGCTTTCTTT.